A single sample gave rise to the 4 T cell receptor beta chains below, sequenced in a study of spatial heterogeneity in lung cancer. The time point is: sample taken at primary tumor resection. These receptors' antigens are unknown. MiXCR, run by TCRdb on the 5' RACE reads, gives a single entry per CDR3 protein. Of about 1,300 distinct CDR3 sequences in the sample, less than 20% were seen once. The study, taken as a whole, reports: Higher tumor mutation counts went along with higher counts of expanded intratumoral alpha and beta TCRs.

The source material was lung tumor tissue, sampled at surgery. The receptors shown here come from a male donor with early-stage non-small cell lung cancer.

In this sample, this clonotype is medium-sized. Because the library targeted alpha chains, this beta chain is an off-target read whose size means little. The genes are TRBV18 and TRBJ2-6, with a weak D call TRBD2 (6 bases). This CDR3 comprises 17 residues. V was clipped by 3 bases and J by 0 bases, with 12 bases between them. Looked up from germline, CDR1 is KGHSH and CDR2 is LQKENI. In DNA form, the CDR3 reads TGTGCCAGCTCACCGGTAGCGGACCTCTCTGGGGCCAACGTCCTGACTTTC. Translation gives CASSPVADLSGANVLTF.

By sample share, this clonotype is hyperexpanded. This beta chain came through as a stray read in a library set up for alpha chains, and its size says little. The V call is TRBV12-3 or TRBV12-4, the J call TRBJ2-1; D may be TRBD1 (6 bases). The CDR3 sequence is 14 residues long. V dropped 4 bases and J dropped 5 bases, with 12 bases sitting between them. The CDR3 loop is CASSWGHGNNEQFF. CDR3 bases: TGTGCCAGCAGTTGGGGACACGGAAACAATGAGCAGTTCTTC.

There are many counts of this clonotype. This beta chain appears as a stray read in a library generated for alpha chains; its size is not informative. CDR3 sequence (DNA): TGTGCCAGCTCACCTCCTGGACTAGCGGGTTCCGAGACCCAGTACTTC. Translated: CASSPPGLAGSETQYF. The chain carries TRBV18 and TRBJ2-5, with TRBD2 matching 11 bases. This CDR3 comprises 16 residues. After removal of 3 bases from V and 5 bases from J, the junction contained 8 bases not matched to a gene. Germline CDR1 and CDR2: KGHSH and LQKENI.

This clonotype is medium-sized within its sample. The library was prepared for alpha chains; this beta chain is a stray read, so its frequency means little. V gene TRBV12-3 or TRBV12-4 combines with J gene TRBJ1-5; no clear D. Between the trimmed V and J ends, which lost 1 base and 4 bases, there was a span of 11 bases. This CDR3 contains 15 residues. The CDR3 DNA sequence: TGTGCCAGCAGTTTAGTGGGGTTCGGGAATCAGCCCCAGCATTTT. Protein product: CASSLVGFGNQPQHF.